Sequencing of this T cell receptor (beta chain) was carried out in a study of T-cell reconstitution after alpha-beta-depleted transplantation in children. Preparation of the TCRbeta library was carried out with unique molecular identifiers. TCRdb ran MiXCR on the PCR reads and lists one entry per CDR3 protein. The sample holds about 230,000 distinct CDR3 sequences, roughly a tenth seen once. This clonotype was counted a few times. Material: PBMCs from the stem cell graft donor, obtained from the stem cell graft. This receptor was taken from a human donor who donated a stem cell graft to a child with acute lymphoblastic leukemia.

CDR3 sequence reads: CASGESANYGYTF. The CDR3 coding sequence is TGTGCCAGCGGAGAGTCTGCTAACTATGGCTACACCTTC. The genes are TRBV7-8 and TRBJ1-2; D is undetermined. The germline V gene encodes CDR1 SGHVS and CDR2 FQNEAQ. V was cut by 8 bases and J by 0 bases, with 10 bases left in between. The CDR3 contains 13 residues.